This TCR beta chain is drawn from a study of CD8+CD57+ T cells in acquired aplastic anemia. CD8+CD57+ cell expansion, shown by flow cytometry, had occurred in the patients selected for sequencing. The table lists this clonotype with a few counts. Germline V gives CDR1 MNHEY, CDR2 SVGAGI. The germline V and J ends were trimmed by 0 bases and 2 bases, with 8 bases remaining between them. The CDR3 covers 14 residues. The use of genomic DNA as template underpinned the TCR beta VDJ and CDR3 profiling. TCRdb re-derived calls from the reads in MiXCR, one entry per CDR3 protein. The table records about 200,000 distinct CDR3 sequences, roughly 50% of them present only once.

This chain uses TRBV6-5 with TRBJ2-7; D remains ambiguous. The receptor was isolated from a human donor with aplastic anemia. Sequencing used sorted CD4+, CD8+, or CD8+CD57+ T cells (not recorded which) from PBMCs. The CDR3 region is CASSYSVAPYEQYF. The CDR3 bases are TGTGCCAGCAGTTACTCAGTGGCTCCCTACGAGCAGTACTTC.